This T cell receptor beta chain was identified during a study of CD8 T cells in ankylosing spondylitis. The CDR3 spans 15 residues. Trimming left V 2 bases short and J 8 bases short, with 16 bases between. Germline CDR1 DFQATT, CDR2 SNEGSKA (reference sequence). In this sample, this clonotype turned up a few times. What it binds is not known. Construction of TCR beta libraries was performed using quantitative 5'-RACE with molecular barcodes. MiXCR, run by TCRdb on the 5' RACE reads, gives a single entry per CDR3 protein. The sample carries under 450,000 distinct CDR3 sequences, 15% to 20% recorded once. Findings and caveats of the study: About 8 highly homologous variants made up a TCR beta motif, and this motif appeared characteristic of ankylosing spondylitis blood. Some motif variants were previously reported in reactive arthritis synovial fluid and blood. Disease-linked clones were reportedly significantly enriched in matched ankylosing spondylitis synovial fluid.

The rearrangement links TRBV20-1 to TRBJ1-6; no clear D gene. This receptor was identified in a male donor with ankylosing spondylitis. Sequencing used blood, either unsorted or a sorted T cell fraction (not recorded which). The CDR3 nucleotides are TGCAGTGCTAGAAAAAGTTCCGGGAAGGATTCACCCCTCCACTTT. Amino acid sequence: CSARKSSGKDSPLHF.